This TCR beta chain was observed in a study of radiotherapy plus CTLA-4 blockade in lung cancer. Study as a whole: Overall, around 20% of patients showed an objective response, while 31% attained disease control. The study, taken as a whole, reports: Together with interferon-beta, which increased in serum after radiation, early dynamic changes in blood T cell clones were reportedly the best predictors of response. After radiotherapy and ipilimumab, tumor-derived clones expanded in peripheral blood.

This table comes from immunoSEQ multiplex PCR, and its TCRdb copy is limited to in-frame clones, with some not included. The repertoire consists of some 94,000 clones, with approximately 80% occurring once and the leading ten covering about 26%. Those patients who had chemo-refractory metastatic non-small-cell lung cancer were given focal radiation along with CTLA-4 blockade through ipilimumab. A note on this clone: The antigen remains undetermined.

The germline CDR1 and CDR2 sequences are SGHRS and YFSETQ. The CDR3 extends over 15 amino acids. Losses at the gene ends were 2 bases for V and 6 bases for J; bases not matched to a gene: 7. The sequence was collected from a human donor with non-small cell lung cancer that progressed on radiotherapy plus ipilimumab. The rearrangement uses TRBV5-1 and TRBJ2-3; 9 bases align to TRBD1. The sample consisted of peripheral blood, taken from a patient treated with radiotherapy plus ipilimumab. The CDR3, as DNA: TGCGCCAGCAGCTTAGGGACAGGGAGGATCGATACGCAGTATTTT. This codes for CASSLGTGRIDTQYF.